This paragraph reports one TCR beta chain. What it binds is not known. The data were taken from a study of PD-1 blockade in classical Hodgkin lymphoma. Assay: immunoSEQ multiplex PCR; the TCRdb copy retains only in-frame clones and omits some. The data show about 62,000 clones, about 87% seen once. The study's findings and limits: Prior therapy or disease activity may underlie the repertoire differences, whose causes remain undefined. When nivolumab was started under 1 year after ASCT, patients were excluded. Only CD4+ TCR diversity, not CD8+, had risen significantly by C4D1.

This CDR3 is 15 amino acids long. Germline V gives CDR1 SGHRS, CDR2 YFSETQ. Trimming removed 1 base from V and 1 base from J, with 8 bases in between. Patients all relapsed after autologous stem cell transplantation, and there was variation in brentuximab vedotin exposure. The best responses consisted of complete response, partial response or progressive disease. The rearrangement joins TRBV5-1 to TRBJ2-2; D not resolved. The clonotype was recovered from a human donor with classical Hodgkin lymphoma. The material sequenced was peripheral blood mononuclear cells (PBMCs), taken at baseline. CDR3 coding DNA: TGCGCCAGCAGCTTGAGACAACAGAACACCGGGGAGCTGTTTTTT. Translation: CASSLRQQNTGELFF.